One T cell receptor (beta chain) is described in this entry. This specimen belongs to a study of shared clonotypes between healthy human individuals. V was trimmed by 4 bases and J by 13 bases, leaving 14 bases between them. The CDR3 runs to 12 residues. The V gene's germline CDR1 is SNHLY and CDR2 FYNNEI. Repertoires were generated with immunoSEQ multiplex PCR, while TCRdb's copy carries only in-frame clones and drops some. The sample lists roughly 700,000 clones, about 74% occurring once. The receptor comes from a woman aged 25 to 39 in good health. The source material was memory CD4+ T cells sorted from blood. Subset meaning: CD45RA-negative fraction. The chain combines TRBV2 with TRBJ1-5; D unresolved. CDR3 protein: CASSAERHLQHF. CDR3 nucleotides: TGTGCCAGCAGTGCGGAGAGACACCTTCAGCATTTT.